The next 9 T cell receptor beta chains were all read from a single sample in a study of T cell responses to AZD1222 COVID-19 vaccine. Sequencing was performed with immunoSEQ multiplex PCR; in TCRdb, only in-frame clones are kept and a portion is missing. The data show about 140,000 clones, around 89% seen once. Sequences were derived from peripheral blood, sampled on day 0 of AZD1222 vaccination. The receptors shown here come from an adult in good health.

The rearrangement joins TRBV5-1 to TRBJ1-1; no clear D gene. The V and J ends lost 0 bases and 5 bases respectively, with 8 bases between them. This CDR3 has 13 residues. Germline CDR1 SGHRS, CDR2 YFSETQ. For the CDR3, the DNA is TGCGCCAGCAGCTTGGTTCCAGAAACTGAAGCTTTCTTT. This gives the protein CASSLVPETEAFF.

This chain uses TRBV12-3 or TRBV12-4 with TRBJ1-2, with D maybe TRBD1 (6 bases). This CDR3 has 13 amino acids. Trimming removed 5 bases from V and 4 bases from J, with 11 bases in between. CDR3 protein: CASSERGVYGYTF. The CDR3 DNA reads as TGTGCCAGCAGTGAAAGGGGGGTCTATGGCTACACCTTC.

V is TRBV27 and J is TRBJ1-1; 8 bases line up with TRBD1. Losses at the gene ends were 5 bases for V and 9 bases for J; bases not matched to a gene: 8. CDR1 and CDR2 from the germline V gene are MNHEY and SMNVEV (reference sequence). This CDR3 is 13 amino acids long. The chain's CDR3 is CASSPADRDKAFF. CDR3 nucleotide sequence: TGTGCCAGCAGTCCCGCGGACAGGGACAAAGCTTTCTTT.

In its sample, this clone was seen once. The chain combines TRBV3-1 (or the pseudogene TRBV3-2) with TRBJ2-7; the D is unclear. Germline CDR1 LGHDT, CDR2 YNNKEL (reference sequence). The germline V and J ends were trimmed by 4 bases and 2 bases, with 9 bases remaining between them. The CDR3 is 13 amino acids. CDR3 in DNA: TGTGCCAGCAGCCGCTTCCCGGCCTACGAGCAGTACTTC. Its protein is CASSRFPAYEQYF.

The chain combines TRBV27 with TRBJ1-4; unclear D gene. CDR1 is MNHEY, CDR2 SMNVEV, per germline (reference sequence). The CDR3 contains 17 residues. V was clipped by 2 bases and J by 1 base, with 14 bases between them. CDR3 loop: CASSLSLNLGTNEKLFF. The DNA for the CDR3 is TGTGCCAGCAGTTTAAGCCTTAACTTGGGAACTAATGAAAAACTGTTTTTT.

This chain links TRBV6-5 with TRBJ2-7; D is undetermined. V gave up 7 bases and J gave up 6 bases, with 19 bases separating them. Looked up from germline, CDR1 is MNHEY and CDR2 is SVGAGI. CDR3 length equals 14 residues. This CDR3 reads CASIPLGSPAEQYF. For the CDR3, the DNA is TGTGCCAGCATCCCCTTGGGCAGTCCGGCCGAGCAGTACTTC.

This chain uses TRBV7-3 with TRBJ2-1, with D tentatively TRBD2 (7 bases). Germline values: CDR1 SGHTA, CDR2 FQGTGA. This CDR3 is 14 amino acids long. V lost 6 bases and J lost 5, with 14 bases in between. The CDR3 spells CASSRGGGDNEQFF. CDR3 in DNA: TGTGCCAGCAGTCGGGGCGGGGGCGACAATGAGCAGTTCTTC.

The chain employs TRBV10-3 and TRBJ1-1; 7 bases line up with TRBD1. V lost 3 bases, J lost 5 bases, and 6 bases stayed unmatched. Germline assignment: CDR1 ENHRY and CDR2 SYGVKD. This CDR3 comprises 14 residues. This CDR3 reads CAISDPTGRTEAFF. DNA for the CDR3: TGTGCCATCAGTGACCCGACAGGGCGGACTGAAGCTTTCTTT.

The V call is TRBV4-1, the J call TRBJ2-1; the match to TRBD2 covers 10 bases. CDR1 and CDR2 (germline): MGHRA, YSYEKL. The V segment lost 0 bases and the J segment 9 bases; nucleotides outside the gene matches: 5. The CDR3 contains 15 residues. The CDR3 DNA sequence: TGCGCCAGCAGCCAAGATCCTACTAGCGGGATTGAGCAGTTCTTC. Protein: CASSQDPTSGIEQFF.